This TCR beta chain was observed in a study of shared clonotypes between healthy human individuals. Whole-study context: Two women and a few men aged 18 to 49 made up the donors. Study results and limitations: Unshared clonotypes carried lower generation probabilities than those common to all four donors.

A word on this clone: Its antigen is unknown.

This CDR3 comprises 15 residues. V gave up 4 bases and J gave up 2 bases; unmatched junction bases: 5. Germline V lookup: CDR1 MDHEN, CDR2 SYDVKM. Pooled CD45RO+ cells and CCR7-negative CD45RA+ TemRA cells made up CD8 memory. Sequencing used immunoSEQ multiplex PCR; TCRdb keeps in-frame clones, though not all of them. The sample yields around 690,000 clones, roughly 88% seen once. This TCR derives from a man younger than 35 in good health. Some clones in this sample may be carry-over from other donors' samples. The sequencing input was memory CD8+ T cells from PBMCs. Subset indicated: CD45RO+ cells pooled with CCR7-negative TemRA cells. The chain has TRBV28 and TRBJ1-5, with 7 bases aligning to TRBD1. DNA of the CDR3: TGTGCCAGCAGTTCGGACAGGAACGGCAATCAGCCCCAGCATTTT. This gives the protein CASSSDRNGNQPQHF.